The rows below give T cell receptor beta chains drawn from one sample of a study of T cell changes during pregnancy in multiple sclerosis. Repertoires were generated with immunoSEQ multiplex PCR, while TCRdb's copy carries only in-frame clones and drops some. This table has 25,000 to 40,000 clones, about 89% appearing once. The sequenced sample was CD8+ T cells from peripheral blood mononuclear cells, obtained in the third trimester of pregnancy. These receptors came from a female donor with multiple sclerosis, enrolled in a pregnancy study. Each CDR3 is given with its conserved first and last residue. D genes are given only for firm matches. Some rows have no size entry. The others give once, few or many, or a class for an expanded clone.

TRBJ1-1,TRBV30,few,-,CAWSAPGGAEAFF,TGTGCCTGGAGTGCTCCCGGAGGCGCTGAAGCTTTCTTT
TRBJ2-1,TRBV7-9,-,TRBD2,CASSSERGVGNEQFF,TGTGCCAGCAGCTCAGAGCGGGGGGTGGGAAATGAGCAGTTCTTC
TRBJ2-2,TRBV27,-,TRBD2,CASSLSLTSGGYIANTGELFF,TGTGCCAGCAGTTTATCGTTGACTAGCGGAGGCTATATAGCGAACACCGGGGAGCTGTTTTTT
TRBJ1-6,TRBV27,-,TRBD1,CASSPRDRVNSPLHF,TGTGCCAGCAGTCCGAGGGACAGGGTTAATTCACCCCTCCACTTT
TRBJ2-2,TRBV27,-,TRBD2,CASTSWRESNTGELFF,TGTGCCAGCACCAGTTGGCGGGAGTCGAACACCGGGGAGCTGTTTTTT
TRBJ2-1,TRBV7-2,-,-,CASSLVVTSTEQFF,TGTGCCAGCAGCTTAGTCGTGACTAGTACAGAGCAGTTCTTC
TRBJ1-4,TRBV7-9,-,-,CASSPGWEKLFF,TGTGCCAGCAGCCCCGGTTGGGAAAAACTGTTTTTT
TRBJ2-7,TRBV9,once,TRBD2,CASSPGTSGLYEQYF,TGTGCCAGCAGCCCAGGGACTAGCGGTCTCTACGAGCAGTACTTC
TRBJ2-2,TRBV28,-,-,CASSLSPVAGGTGELFF,TGTGCCAGCAGTTTAAGCCCGGTGGCAGGAGGCACCGGGGAGCTGTTTTTT
TRBJ1-5,TRBV7-8,-,-,CASSQTAQPQHF,TGTGCCAGCAGCCAGACAGCTCAGCCCCAGCATTTT
TRBJ2-7,TRBV4-1,-,TRBD2,CASSQAGLDSYEQYF,TGCGCCAGCAGCCAAGCCGGACTAGACTCCTACGAGCAGTACTTC
TRBJ2-2,TRBV18,-,TRBD2,CASSPWQSGKNTGELFF,TGTGCCAGCTCACCATGGCAAAGCGGGAAGAACACCGGGGAGCTGTTTTTT
TRBJ1-3,TRBV29-1,-,-,CSVVGGKDSGNTIYF,TGCAGCGTTGTGGGGGGTAAGGACTCTGGAAACACCATATATTTT
TRBJ2-1,TRBV27,-,TRBD1,CASSFRTGGGNEQFF,TGTGCCAGCAGTTTTAGGACAGGGGGAGGGAATGAGCAGTTCTTC
TRBJ2-1,TRBV9,-,TRBD2,CASSDRDYLYNEQFF,TGTGCCAGCAGCGACCGGGACTACCTCTACAATGAGCAGTTCTTC
TRBJ2-7,TRBV9,-,TRBD2,CASSAGTSSYEQYF,TGTGCCAGCAGCGCCGGGACTAGCAGCTACGAGCAGTACTTC
TRBJ2-1,TRBV15,-,-,CATSGRPYNEQFF,TGTGCCACCAGCGGGAGACCCTACAATGAGCAGTTCTTC
TRBJ2-1,TRBV27,-,TRBD2,CASSPRIGGVSNEQFF,TGTGCCAGCAGCCCTCGCATCGGGGGGGTGAGCAATGAGCAGTTCTTC
TRBJ1-1,TRBV6-5,few,-,CASSYGPEAFF,TGTGCCAGCAGCTACGGCCCTGAAGCTTTCTTT
TRBJ2-1,TRBV29-1,few,TRBD2,CSVEGAVAGNEQFF,TGCAGCGTTGAGGGGGCCGTAGCGGGGAATGAGCAGTTCTTC
TRBJ1-2,TRBV27,-,-,CASSLASFSGVGGYTF,TGTGCCAGCAGTTTAGCCTCTTTTTCGGGGGTAGGAGGCTACACCTTC
TRBJ2-5,TRBV6-1,-,-,CASIGRAYETQYF,TGTGCCAGCATTGGCAGGGCCTACGAGACCCAGTACTTC
TRBJ2-7,TRBV7-9,-,TRBD1,CASSLSQGVPSEQYF,TGTGCCAGCAGCTTATCACAGGGGGTCCCCTCCGAGCAGTACTTC
TRBJ1-3,TRBV10-3,-,TRBD1,CAIREDRETIYF,TGTGCCATCAGGGAGGACAGGGAAACCATATATTTT
TRBJ1-5,TRBV4-2,-,-,CASSQDAGSTRQPQHF,TGTGCCAGCAGCCAAGATGCGGGATCCACTCGCCAGCCCCAGCATTTT
TRBJ1-2,TRBV30,-,TRBD1,CAWSVSPGGYGYTF,TGTGCCTGGAGTGTATCCCCAGGGGGCTATGGCTACACCTTC
TRBJ2-7,TRBV5-4,-,TRBD2,CASSASSGRPHEQYF,TGTGCCAGCAGCGCTTCGAGCGGGAGACCGCACGAGCAGTACTTC
TRBJ2-1,TRBV27,-,TRBD2,CASGSGNHNEQFF,TGTGCCAGCGGGAGCGGGAATCACAATGAGCAGTTCTTC
TRBJ1-1,TRBV2,once,TRBD1,CASSPDRVEAFF,TGTGCCAGCAGTCCGGACAGGGTTGAAGCTTTCTTT
TRBJ2-7,TRBV23-1,-,-,CASCGRYEQYF,TGCGCCAGCTGCGGGCGCTACGAGCAGTACTTC
TRBJ2-1,TRBV5-1,-,TRBD1,CASSLRGQGLYNWFF,TGCGCCAGCAGCTTGCGGGGACAGGGTTTATACAATTGGTTCTTC
TRBJ2-7,TRBV27,-,TRBD1,CASSLSRQGALYEQYF,TGTGCCAGCAGTTTATCGAGGCAGGGGGCATTATACGAGCAGTACTTC
TRBJ2-1,TRBV6-5,-,TRBD1,CASSDDRAHNEQFF,TGTGCCAGCAGCGACGACAGGGCCCACAATGAGCAGTTCTTC
TRBJ2-5,TRBV18,-,-,CASSDTSWLKLETQYF,TGTGCCAGCTCAGACACCAGTTGGCTAAAACTAGAGACCCAGTACTTC
TRBJ2-1,TRBV19,-,TRBD2,CASTRIEAGGDNEQFF,TGTGCCAGTACCCGTATAGAAGCGGGGGGAGACAATGAGCAGTTCTTC
TRBJ1-5,TRBV28,-,-,CASSLYRGNQPQHF,TGTGCCAGCAGTTTATACAGAGGCAATCAGCCCCAGCATTTT
TRBJ2-7,TRBV7-2,-,-,CASSLVGRSATYEQYF,TGTGCCAGCAGCTTAGTGGGGCGGAGTGCAACCTACGAGCAGTACTTC
TRBJ2-7,TRBV14,-,TRBD1,CASSPPGQGYEQYF,TGTGCCAGCAGCCCTCCGGGACAGGGCTACGAGCAGTACTTC
TRBJ1-1,TRBV6-5,-,-,CASSYPSGGLNTEAFF,TGTGCCAGCAGTTACCCCTCGGGTGGCCTGAACACTGAAGCTTTCTTT
TRBJ2-6,TRBV4-1,once,-,CASSPTESGREYSGANVLTF,TGCGCCAGCAGCCCTACTGAGAGTGGCCGGGAATACTCTGGGGCCAACGTCCTGACTTTC
TRBJ2-1,TRBV2,-,-,CASIEGRNEQFF,TGTGCCAGCATCGAGGGTCGGAATGAGCAGTTCTTC
TRBJ2-3,TRBV10-3,once,-,CAISPGGTLIPDTQYF,TGTGCCATCAGTCCTGGGGGGACCTTGATCCCAGATACGCAGTATTTT
TRBJ1-2,TRBV7-2,-,TRBD1,CASSSPRGLNYGYTF,TGTGCCAGCAGCTCCCCTAGGGGGCTAAACTATGGCTACACCTTC
TRBJ1-2,TRBV2,-,TRBD1,CASVGDRVNGYTF,TGTGCCAGCGTGGGGGACAGGGTGAATGGCTACACCTTC
TRBJ1-4,TRBV10-3,-,-,CAIRAGTNEKLFF,TGTGCCATCAGGGCAGGGACAAATGAAAAACTGTTTTTT
TRBJ2-6,TRBV9,once,-,CASSLRVDGANVLTF,TGTGCCAGCAGCTTGAGGGTGGATGGGGCCAACGTCCTGACTTTC
TRBJ2-7,TRBV6-1,-,TRBD1,CASSVMRQGAYEQYF,TGTGCCAGCAGTGTGATGAGACAGGGAGCCTACGAGCAGTACTTC
TRBJ1-5,TRBV30,once,-,CAWRPPDSFYGNQPQHF,TGTGCCTGGAGACCCCCGGACAGCTTCTATGGCAATCAGCCCCAGCATTTT
TRBJ2-7,TRBV9,-,-,CASSVGVSEYEQYF,TGTGCCAGCAGCGTAGGTGTCAGCGAATACGAGCAGTACTTC
TRBJ1-2,TRBV30,-,-,CAWSVLGRNYGYTF,TGTGCCTGGAGTGTATTAGGCAGGAACTATGGCTACACCTTC
TRBJ2-5,TRBV14,-,TRBD1,CASSQDLQGAETQYF,TGTGCCAGCAGCCAAGACCTACAGGGGGCCGAGACCCAGTACTTC
TRBJ1-5,TRBV19,once,-,CASSIWTLSNQPQHF,TGTGCCAGTAGTATATGGACACTTAGCAATCAGCCCCAGCATTTT
TRBJ2-7,TRBV9,-,TRBD2,CASSVGTSGSYEQYF,TGTGCCAGCAGCGTCGGGACTAGCGGGAGCTACGAGCAGTACTTC
TRBJ2-5,TRBV5-6,-,TRBD1,CASSLLGQGSETQYF,TGTGCCAGCAGCCTACTAGGACAGGGATCCGAGACCCAGTACTTC
TRBJ2-7,TRBV6-1,-,TRBD1,CASRGDREAYEQYF,TGTGCCAGCAGAGGGGACAGGGAGGCCTACGAGCAGTACTTC
TRBJ1-1,TRBV27,-,-,CASRAPGAGTEAFF,TGTGCCAGCAGAGCGCCAGGGGCTGGGACTGAAGCTTTCTTT
TRBJ1-5,TRBV19,-,TRBD1,CASSMEGIQGDQPQHF,TGTGCCAGTAGTATGGAGGGTATACAGGGGGATCAGCCCCAGCATTTT